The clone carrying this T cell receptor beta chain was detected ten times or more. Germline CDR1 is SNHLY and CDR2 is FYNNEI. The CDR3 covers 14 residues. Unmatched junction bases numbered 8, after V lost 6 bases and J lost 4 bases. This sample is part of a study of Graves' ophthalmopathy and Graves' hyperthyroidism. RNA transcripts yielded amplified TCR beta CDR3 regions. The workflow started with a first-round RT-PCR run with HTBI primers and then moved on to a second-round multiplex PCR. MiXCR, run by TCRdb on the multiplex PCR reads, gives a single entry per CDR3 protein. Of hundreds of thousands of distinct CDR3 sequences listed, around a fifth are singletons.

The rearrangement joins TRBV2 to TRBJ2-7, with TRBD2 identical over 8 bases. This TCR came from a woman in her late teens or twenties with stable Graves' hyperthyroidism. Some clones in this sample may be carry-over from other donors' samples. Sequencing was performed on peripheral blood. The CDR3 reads CASSRDAGGYEQYF. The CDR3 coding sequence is TGTGCCAGCAGCCGGGACGCGGGGGGATACGAGCAGTACTTC.